The 17 T cell receptor beta chains below all came from one sample that was sequenced in a study of radiation and T cells in renal cell carcinoma. Time point indicated: blood 2 weeks post-SBRT. Treatment meaning: 15 Gy SBRT to primary tumor, nephrectomy 4 weeks later. Data came from immunoSEQ multiplex PCR; TCRdb stores just in-frame clones and leaves some out. The sample has over 60,000 clones; approximately 86% are singletons. The material was blood, obtained from a patient whose treatment included radiotherapy and nephrectomy. The receptors here all came from a woman aged 45-59 years with renal cell carcinoma.

The rearrangement joins TRBV5-4 to TRBJ2-3; possible D gene TRBD2, 5 bases. The germline V gene encodes CDR1 SGHNT and CDR2 YYREEE (reference sequence). V dropped 0 bases and J dropped 3 bases, with 11 bases sitting between them. CDR3 length: 15 amino acids. CDR3 region: CASSLGGQATDTQYF. DNA for the CDR3: TGTGCCAGCAGCTTGGGAGGGCAGGCAACAGATACGCAGTATTTT.

The V and J genes are TRBV7-6 and TRBJ2-7, with TRBD1 matching over 9 bases. Germline lookup yields CDR1 SGHVS and CDR2 FNYEAQ. The V and J ends lost 3 bases and 1 base, in that order; junction bases with no gene match: 4. This CDR3 is 15 amino acids long. CDR3 protein: CASSLGTGRSYEQYF. In DNA form, the CDR3 reads TGTGCCAGCAGCTTGGGGACAGGGAGGTCCTACGAGCAGTACTTC.

V is TRBV5-1 and J is TRBJ2-4, with D tentatively TRBD1 (5 bases). V lost 4 bases and J 0 bases, leaving 11 bases between the germline ends. The germline gives CDR1 SGHRS, CDR2 YFSETQ. There are 15 residues in the CDR3. The CDR3 region has the DNA TGCGCCAGCAGCCAGGACATACTAGCCAAAAACATTCAGTACTTC. Translating it yields CASSQDILAKNIQYF.

The V call is TRBV6-5, the J call TRBJ1-2; D remains ambiguous. Germline-derived CDR1 and CDR2 are MNHEY and SVGAGI. The V and J ends lost 7 bases and 2 bases respectively, with 8 bases between them. The CDR3 sequence is 12 residues long. The CDR3 reads CASIGINYGYTF. As DNA, the CDR3 is TGTGCCAGCATCGGAATAAACTATGGCTACACCTTC.

CDR3 region: CASRRTGGLYEQYF. The DNA of the CDR3 is TGTGCCAGCAGAAGGACAGGGGGCCTCTACGAGCAGTACTTC. This sequence joins TRBV28 and TRBJ2-7; 11 bases fit TRBD1. The CDR3 contains 14 residues. V was pared by 6 bases and J by 3 bases, with 4 bases of the junction left unmatched. The germline CDR1 and CDR2 sequences are MDHEN and SYDVKM.

The chain combines TRBV5-1 with TRBJ2-3; 8 positions match TRBD2. Germline lookup yields CDR1 SGHRS and CDR2 YFSETQ. CDR3 length: 18 residues. With V trimmed by 1 base and J by 0 bases, 10 bases remained unmatched. The CDR3 DNA sequence: TGCGCCAGCAGCTTGCGGCCTAGCGGGCGTTCTAGCACAGATACGCAGTATTTT. This gives the protein CASSLRPSGRSSTDTQYF.

The sample holds one count of this clone. The CDR3 spells CAWSHNREGSGYTF. CDR3 nucleotides: TGTGCCTGGAGCCATAACAGGGAGGGGTCGGGCTACACCTTC. V and J are TRBV30 and TRBJ1-2; D might be TRBD1 (6 bases). V lost 3 bases and J lost 8, with 19 bases in between. This CDR3 spans 14 amino acids. Germline loops: CDR1 GTSNPN, CDR2 SVGIG (reference sequence). The full variable domain, with the rest looked up from reference TRBV30 and TRBJ1-2, is SQTIHQWPATLVQPVGSPLSLECTVEGTSNPNLYWYRQAAGRGLQLLFYSVGIGQISSEVPQNLSASRPQDRQFILSSKKLLLSDSGFYLCAWSHNREGSGYTFGSGTRLTVV.

This clone was observed a few times. No conserved phenylalanine or tryptophan is present at the end of the CDR3, so a read error is the likely explanation. The limits of the CDR3 on the DNA are not certain, so only TCRdb's listed CDR3 is given. V is TRBV6-5 and J is TRBJ2-7; the table names TRBD2, a call not compared with the DNA. Per germline, CDR1 MNHEY and CDR2 SVGAGI. The CDR3 is made up of 11 amino acids, end residues included. The CDR3 loop reads CASSYGPGGPS.

The gene calls are TRBV2 and TRBJ1-1; D is perhaps TRBD1 (6 bases). The CDR3 is 12 amino acids. V was shortened by 4 bases and J by 11 bases, with 14 bases between the two germline ends. Germline V lookup: CDR1 SNHLY, CDR2 FYNNEI. The CDR3 loop is CASSVRGAWAFF. The DNA of the CDR3 is TGTGCCAGCAGTGTACGGGGGGCGTGGGCTTTCTTT.

V usage is TRBV2 and J usage is TRBJ1-5, with D uncertain. The CDR3 is made up of 13 amino acids. Germline CDR1 reads SNHLY; CDR2 reads FYNNEI. Trimming left V 1 base short and J 9 bases short, with 10 bases between. The CDR3 sequence is CASSEVLAGPQHF. The CDR3 nucleotides are TGTGCCAGCAGTGAAGTTCTTGCTGGGCCCCAGCATTTT. Full variable domain (rest looked up from reference TRBV2 and TRBJ1-5): EPEVTQTPSHQVTQMGQEVILRCVPISNHLYFYWYRQILGQKVEFLVSFYNNEISEKSEIFDDQFSVERPDGSNFTLKIRSTKLEDSAMYFCASSEVLAGPQHFGDGTRLSIL.

The chain links TRBV27 to TRBJ2-1, with a weak D call TRBD1 (6 bases). Per the germline V gene, CDR1 is MNHEY and CDR2 is SMNVEV (reference sequence). The CDR3 spans 13 residues. V was shortened by 3 bases and J by 7 bases, with 10 bases between the two germline ends. The CDR3 protein is CASSLQGRNEQFF. The CDR3 coding sequence is TGTGCCAGCAGTTTGCAGGGGCGAAATGAGCAGTTCTTC.

The chain couples TRBV27 to TRBJ1-4; D gene uncertain. Per the germline V gene, CDR1 is MNHEY and CDR2 is SMNVEV (reference sequence). CDR3 size: 15 residues. Trimming took 4 bases from V and 5 from J, leaving 14 bases between them. The CDR3 sequence is CASSSPRQFNEKLFF. The DNA for the CDR3 is TGTGCCAGCAGTTCTCCGAGGCAATTCAATGAAAAACTGTTTTTT.

The CDR3 protein is CASRQGLHEQFF. CDR3 sequence (DNA): TGTGCCAGCAGACAGGGGTTGCATGAGCAGTTCTTC. V is TRBV6-5 and J is TRBJ2-1, with 7 bases matching TRBD1. The CDR3 runs to 12 residues. V dropped 6 bases and J dropped 8; count of bases not matched to a gene: 4. Per the germline V gene, CDR1 is MNHEY and CDR2 is SVGAGI.

This clone was seen only a few times. The chain couples TRBV5-1 to TRBJ1-1, with D hard to call. V was shortened by 4 bases and J by 1 base, with 17 bases between the two germline ends. The CDR3 sequence is 16 residues long. The germline V gene has CDR1 SGHRS and CDR2 YFSETQ. The CDR3 protein is CASSPLSDLRNTEAFF. DNA of the CDR3: TGCGCCAGCAGCCCCCTCTCGGACCTACGGAACACTGAAGCTTTCTTT.

DNA of the CDR3: TGTGCCAGCAGTTTATACGACAGGGTGAATCAGCCCCAGCATTTT. This sequence encodes CASSLYDRVNQPQHF. V usage is TRBV28 and J usage is TRBJ1-5; 7 nucleotides agree with TRBD1. V was clipped by 1 base and J by 4 bases; unmatched bases: 4. This CDR3 has 15 amino acids. Germline assignment: CDR1 MDHEN and CDR2 SYDVKM. Using reference TRBV28 and TRBJ1-5 for the parts outside the CDR3, the full variable domain is DVKVTQSSRYLVKRTGEKVFLECVQDMDHENMFWYRQDPGLGLRLIYFSYDVKMKEKGDIPEGYSVSREKKERFSLILESASTNQTSMYLCASSLYDRVNQPQHFGDGTRLSIL.

J is TRBJ2-7 and V is TRBV18, with D maybe TRBD1 (5 bases). There are 14 residues in the CDR3. Trimming shortened V by 2 bases and J by 3 bases, and 11 bases separated the two germline ends. CDR1 is KGHSH and CDR2 is LQKENI in the germline V gene. In nucleotides, the CDR3 is TGTGCCAGCTCACCAGCAGGGTACTTCTACGAGCAGTACTTC. The encoded protein is CASSPAGYFYEQYF.

The J gene is TRBJ2-5, the V gene TRBV6-5, with 8 bases lining up with TRBD1. V lost 6 bases, J lost 3 bases, and 3 bases stayed unmatched. The CDR3 has 13 amino acids. Germline assignment: CDR1 MNHEY and CDR2 SVGAGI. The CDR3 is CASRTQGEETQYF. DNA for the CDR3: TGTGCCAGCAGGACACAGGGGGAAGAGACCCAGTACTTC.